The clone carrying this T cell receptor (beta chain) appeared many times. Its specificity is unknown. Germline CDR1 LNHDA, CDR2 SQIVND (reference sequence). The ends lost 7 bases at V and 10 bases at J; junction bases unmatched: 11. CDR3 length: 15 amino acids. The authors prepared the TCRbeta library with unique molecular identifiers. TCRdb fed the PCR reads into MiXCR, producing one record per CDR3 protein. The sample records some 110,000 distinct CDR3 sequences, under 13% being singletons. The sample comes from a study of T-cell reconstitution after alpha-beta-depleted transplantation in children. Study-wide findings and caveats: Counts and diversity of T cells one year after transplant came mostly from newly produced T cells. Recipient T cells and thymic progenitors that survived gave rise to the high TCRbeta diversity observed at day 60 in some patients.

The chain uses TRBV19 and TRBJ2-1; 12 bases are a match to TRBD2. This TCR derives from a boy aged 2-15 years with acute lymphoblastic leukemia, due to receive a stem cell transplant. This specimen was PBMCs, taken before TCRalphabeta/CD19-depleted stem cell transplant. The CDR3 sequence is CASTLTSGSYWEQFF. The CDR3 bases are TGTGCCAGTACCCTGACTAGCGGGAGCTATTGGGAGCAGTTCTTC.